The clone carrying this T cell receptor (beta chain) has a count of ten or more. As yet, its antigen is unknown. After removal of 5 bases from V and 2 bases from J, the junction contained 4 bases not matched to a gene. Looked up from germline, CDR1 is SGHAT and CDR2 is FQNNGV. The CDR3 contains 16 residues. The record originates from a study of spatial heterogeneity in lung cancer. Overall study context: Alpha-chain sequences were detected in numbers that were consistently lower than beta-chain sequences.

Findings and limits, study-wide: At tumor resection, ubiquitous expanded TCRs were detected in blood more often than later.

On each TCR cDNA molecule, a unique molecular identifier was present. TCRdb recomputed calls from the 5' RACE reads with MiXCR, one row per CDR3 protein. The sample shows fewer than 20,000 distinct CDR3 sequences, around 20% of them seen only once. Described time point: sample taken at primary tumor resection. Whole RNA, which was extracted from tumor, nontumor lung tissue or frozen PBMC, was sequenced without any cell sorting. Untreated early-stage non-small cell lung cancer patients, around 72 in total, were the donors. The genes are TRBV11-2 and TRBJ2-3; 13 bases fit TRBD2. Sequenced material: PBMCs, taken at surgery. The TCR originated in a male donor with early-stage non-small cell lung cancer. CDR3 sequence (DNA): TGTGCCAGCAGCACAACTAGCGGGGGGGCCACAGATACGCAGTATTTT. It codes for CASSTTSGGATDTQYF.